This T cell receptor (beta chain) derives from a study of cytomegalovirus exposure and HLA in healthy donors. Study-wide results and limits: Reported findings show TCR beta sequences accurately forecast HLA-A and HLA-B alleles in most subjects.

Vbeta (60) and Jbeta (13) primers were used in the PCR. Original handling: In a later analysis, of 70 million to 85 million unique beta chains, 9 million to 11 million appeared in at least two donors. Repertoires were generated with immunoSEQ multiplex PCR, while TCRdb's copy carries only in-frame clones and drops some. Clone size and V and J calls were adopted from that table, with D and trimming inferred from the DNA. The table shows about 150,000 clones, with roughly 70% occurring only once. As for the donors, each was a healthy bone marrow donor. As regards this clone: The antigen remains unidentified.

The length of the CDR3 is 15 residues. Germline V lookup: CDR1 MNHEY, CDR2 SVGAGI. Deletions cut 2 bases from V and 7 bases from J, with 17 bases between. Sequenced: PBMCs. The source of this sequence is a man younger than 30 in good health and CMV-seropositive. The rearrangement uses TRBV6-5 and TRBJ2-5; a possible D gene is TRBD1 (6 bases). The CDR3 sequence is CASSYQGPPSGTQYF. The CDR3 region has the DNA TGTGCCAGCAGTTACCAGGGGCCGCCCTCCGGGACCCAGTACTTC.